One and the same sample provided the 22 T cell receptor beta chains below, sequenced in a study of cytomegalovirus exposure and HLA in healthy donors (dated by TCRdb to 2017 to 2019). Library preparation was by the immunoSEQ multiplex PCR assay. For the multiplex PCR, a mixture combining 60 forward primers for TCR Vbeta segments and 13 reverse primers for TCR Jbeta segments was used. TCRdb obtained this table from immuneACCESS and retained in-frame rearrangements with V and J assigned. These tables miss some clones; where compared with another copy, unresolved V genes account for less than half of the shortfall, and the remainder is unexplained. The sample profile shows 130,000 to 150,000 clones; about four fifths of them were found once. Of the sample, approximately 2.3% is held by the ten largest clones. Specimen: PBMCs. These receptors were obtained from a young man in good health and CMV-seronegative.

This clone was recorded only once. The chain couples TRBV7-8 to TRBJ2-7; TRBD2 matches 8 bases. The length of the CDR3 is 15 residues. Germline assignment: CDR1 SGHVS and CDR2 FQNEAQ. V dropped 2 bases and J dropped 1; count of bases not matched to a gene: 4. The CDR3: CASSLLSGGSYEQYF. For the CDR3, the DNA is TGTGCCAGCAGCTTACTTTCGGGGGGGTCCTACGAGCAGTACTTC.

This clone appeared once. The chain employs TRBV4-1 and TRBJ2-7; weak D call: TRBD2 (6 bases). CDR1 is MGHRA and CDR2 is YSYEKL in the germline V gene. V lost 4 bases, J lost 2 bases, and 18 bases lay in between. The length of the CDR3 is 16 residues. CDR3: CASSLQEGGAAYEQYF. CDR3 nucleotides: TGCGCCAGCAGCCTACAAGAGGGAGGCGCTGCCTACGAGCAGTACTTC.

The chain couples TRBV29-1 to TRBJ2-1; tentatively, D is TRBD2 (5 bases). Germline loops: CDR1 SQVTM, CDR2 ANQGSEA. CDR3 size: 11 residues. Trimming removed 5 bases from V and 8 bases from J, with 10 bases in between. CDR3 DNA: TGCAGCGTTCGGGGTTGGGATGAGCAGTTCTTC. It specifies CSVRGWDEQFF.

In this sample, this clone turned up a few times. The chain is built from TRBV7-9 and TRBJ2-1; 7 nucleotides align to TRBD2. The V gene's germline CDR1 is SEHNR and CDR2 FQNEAQ (reference sequence). V shed 3 bases and J 6 bases; nucleotides not matched to a gene: 5. The CDR3 has 14 residues. CDR3 sequence: CASSFGGGRNEQFF. The CDR3 DNA reads TGTGCCAGCAGCTTTGGGGGAGGGCGCAATGAGCAGTTCTTC.

The rearrangement uses TRBV5-6 and TRBJ2-7; 8 bases map to TRBD1. The J segment lost 3 bases and the V segment lost 3 bases, leaving 17 bases of the junction unmatched. The CDR3 spans 18 residues. Germline CDR1 and CDR2: SGHDT and YYEEEE. The chain's CDR3 is CASSSTRDRRFDGYEQYF. The CDR3 DNA reads TGTGCCAGCAGCTCGACGAGGGACAGGAGGTTCGATGGCTACGAGCAGTACTTC.

The rearrangement links TRBV6-1 to TRBJ2-3; 7 bases map to TRBD2. V dropped 2 bases and J dropped 2; count of bases not matched to a gene: 10. CDR1 is MNHNS and CDR2 is SASEGT in the germline V gene. The CDR3 has 17 amino acids. The CDR3 DNA is TGTGCCAGCAGTGAAAATCTGTGGGGGAGGGTCACAGATACGCAGTATTTT. Protein sequence: CASSENLWGRVTDTQYF.

The chain links TRBV28 to TRBJ1-1, with D possibly being TRBD1 (5 bases). Germline V gene data show CDR1 as MDHEN and CDR2 as SYDVKM. Trimming cost V 6 bases and J 3 bases, with 8 bases left between them. The CDR3 length is 12 residues. Here the CDR3 reads CASSTTDTEAFF. In DNA, the CDR3 is TGTGCCAGCAGCACGACAGACACTGAAGCTTTCTTT.

This rearrangement joins TRBV13 to TRBJ1-1, with D hard to call. The CDR3 sequence is 11 residues long. Germline V gives CDR1 PRHDT, CDR2 FYEKMQ (reference sequence). The V end was cut by 11 bases, the J end by 4 bases, with 11 bases between. The CDR3: CASGGVTEAFF. The CDR3 bases are TGTGCCTCGGGCGGGGTCACTGAAGCTTTCTTT. Using reference TRBV13 and TRBJ1-1 for the parts outside the CDR3, the full variable domain is AAGVIQSPRHLIKEKRETATLKCYPIPRHDTVYWYQQGPGQDPQFLISFYEKMQSDKGSIPDRFSAQQFSDYHSELNMSSLELGDSALYFCASGGVTEAFFGQGTRLTVV.

This clone was detected only a few times. The V and J genes are TRBV5-1 and TRBJ1-1; 8 bases agree with TRBD1. This CDR3 has 18 amino acids. Germline V gene sequence: CDR1 SGHRS, CDR2 YFSETQ. V trimming: 2 bases; J trimming: 6 bases; junction bases outside the gene matches: 18. The CDR3 here is CASSFVGTGPGDRPEAFF. CDR3 nucleotide sequence: TGCGCCAGCAGCTTTGTCGGGACAGGACCCGGAGACAGGCCTGAAGCTTTCTTT.

This clone was observed a few times. V and J are TRBV5-5 and TRBJ1-3, with unresolved D. From germline, CDR1 is SGHKS and CDR2 YYEKEE (reference sequence). The CDR3 contains 17 residues. The germline V and J ends were trimmed by 0 bases and 4 bases, with 17 bases remaining between them. CDR3 sequence (DNA): TGTGCCAGCAGCTTGGCCCTTGCGGGATTCTCAGGAAACACCATATATTTT. It encodes CASSLALAGFSGNTIYF.

Points on this clone: The sample contains more than one DNA sequence encoding this CDR3. Here the CDR3 reads CSVEGRGTGELFF. The CDR3 bases are TGCAGCGTTGAGGGGAGAGGCACCGGGGAGCTGTTTTTT. The chain combines TRBV29-1 with TRBJ2-2; weak D call: TRBD2 (5 bases). The CDR3 has 13 residues. V lost 3 bases and J lost 4, with 9 bases in between. The V gene's germline CDR1 is SQVTM and CDR2 ANQGSEA.

The V gene is TRBV10-3, the J gene TRBJ2-2, with TRBD1 matching 8 bases. CDR1 is ENHRY, CDR2 SYGVKD, per germline. The V and J ends lost 6 bases and 3 bases, in that order; junction bases with no gene match: 9. The CDR3 is made up of 16 amino acids. The CDR3 protein is CAISLDRVGDTGELFF. CDR3 bases: TGTGCCATCAGCCTGGACAGGGTAGGGGACACCGGGGAGCTGTTTTTT.

The chain has TRBV23-1 and TRBJ1-4; D remains ambiguous. TRBV23-1 is noted as an ORF with a role that remains uncertain. The V gene lost 5 bases and the J gene lost 8 bases, with 12 bases spanning the gap. The CDR3 extends over 13 amino acids. CDR3 nucleotides: TGCGCCAGCAGTTACAGCGGGAAGGAAAAACTGTTTTTT. Its protein product is CASSYSGKEKLFF.

This chain links TRBV7-9 with TRBJ2-1; 9 bases fit TRBD1. The germline V gene has CDR1 SEHNR and CDR2 FQNEAQ (reference sequence). CDR3 size: 14 residues. With 3 bases clipped from V and 7 bases from J, the junction kept 4 bases outside the gene matches. The CDR3 reads CASSFGGTGNEQFF. The CDR3 DNA reads TGTGCCAGCAGCTTTGGGGGGACAGGGAATGAGCAGTTCTTC.

This clone was seen a few times. This sequence joins TRBV19 and TRBJ2-2; a possible D gene is TRBD2 (5 bases). V lost 7 bases and J 3 bases, leaving 15 bases between the germline ends. Germline V lookup: CDR1 LNHDA, CDR2 SQIVND (reference sequence). The CDR3 is 15 amino acids. The CDR3 region is CASTPVRGYTGELFF. Here the CDR3 DNA reads TGTGCCAGTACCCCGGTCCGGGGATACACCGGGGAGCTGTTTTTT.

V is TRBV5-4 and J is TRBJ1-1, with 7 bases fitting TRBD1. CDR1 and CDR2 from the germline V gene are SGHNT and YYREEE (reference sequence). The junction had 11 bases not matched to a gene; V was cut back by 3 bases and J by 3 bases. This CDR3 contains 16 residues. The CDR3 nucleotides are TGTGCCAGCAGCTCCGGGCAGGGGGGAACGTACACTGAAGCTTTCTTT. Residues: CASSSGQGGTYTEAFF.

In this sample, this clone turned up once. The rearrangement links TRBV15 to TRBJ2-4, with TRBD2 identical over 10 bases. This CDR3 is 18 amino acids long. J gave up 5 bases and V 2 bases, and 12 bases lay outside the gene matches. In germline, CDR1 is LNHNV, CDR2 YYDKDF (reference sequence). The CDR3 loop reads CATSRSLNVAGGQNIQYF. CDR3 bases: TGTGCCACCAGCAGATCGCTCAATGTAGCGGGAGGTCAAAACATTCAGTACTTC.

The chain joins TRBV5-1 to TRBJ1-3, with TRBD1 matching 10 bases. The CDR3 loop spans 19 amino acids. J was trimmed by 4 bases and V by 4 bases; bases with no gene match: 17. The germline V gene encodes CDR1 SGHRS and CDR2 YFSETQ. The CDR3 bases are TGCGCCAGCAGCACCCGCGGGACAGGGGACCTTTCAGGGGGAAACACCATATATTTT. As protein: CASSTRGTGDLSGGNTIYF. Full variable domain (rest looked up from reference TRBV5-1 and TRBJ1-3): KAGVTQTPRYLIKTRGQQVTLSCSPISGHRSVSWYQQTPGQGLQFLFEYFSETQRNKGNFPGRFSGRQFSNSRSEMNVSTLELGDSALYLCASSTRGTGDLSGGNTIYFGEGSWLTVV.

The J gene is TRBJ1-5, the V gene TRBV2; D is unresolved. The CDR3 is 17 residues long. The germline CDR1 and CDR2 sequences are SNHLY and FYNNEI. Trimming stripped 2 bases from V and 0 bases from J, with 14 bases between. The CDR3 bases are TGTGCCAGCAGTGAACGGCGTCGGAGCTATAGCAATCAGCCCCAGCATTTT. Translating it yields CASSERRRSYSNQPQHF.

The J gene is TRBJ2-7, the V gene TRBV6-5, with 7 bases fitting TRBD2. From germline, CDR1 is MNHEY and CDR2 SVGAGI. This CDR3 is built from 11 residues. CDR3 sequence: CAAAGAYEQYF. DNA of the CDR3: TGTGCAGCCGCGGGGGCCTACGAGCAGTACTTC.

In regard to this clone: Other DNA sequences from this sample encode an identical CDR3 as well. The chain employs TRBV5-1 and TRBJ2-5, with a weak D call TRBD1 (5 bases). The germline V gene has CDR1 SGHRS and CDR2 YFSETQ. CDR3 length equals 13 residues. Trimming cost V 0 bases and J 2 bases, with 5 bases left between them. Here the CDR3 DNA reads TGCGCCAGCAGCTTGGGACAGCAAGAGACCCAGTACTTC. Residues: CASSLGQQETQYF.

V and J are TRBV18 and TRBJ2-7; 13 bases fit TRBD2. Germline V gives CDR1 KGHSH, CDR2 LQKENI. There are 15 residues in the CDR3. The junction had 5 bases not matched to a gene; V was cut back by 6 bases and J by 3 bases. This chain's CDR3 is CASSEGTSGIYEQYF. In DNA form, the CDR3 reads TGTGCCAGCTCCGAGGGGACTAGCGGGATCTACGAGCAGTACTTC.